This T cell receptor (beta chain) was observed in a study of T-cell memory formation after mild COVID-19. Regarding the study as a whole: Cross-reactive memory appears to have joined, as suggested by some responding clones showing up in pre-infection memory. Contracting clones localized mainly to CM and EM when CD4+ and mainly to EMRA when CD8+.

The TCR alpha and TCR beta cDNA libraries, bearing sample barcodes and UMIs, were generated by 5'RACE using constant-segment primers. TCRdb re-derived calls from the 5' RACE reads in MiXCR, one entry per CDR3 protein. The sample consists of more than 120,000 distinct CDR3 sequences, 6% to 7% of them appearing once. V shed 4 bases and J shed 0 bases, with 6 bases lying between them. CDR1 MNHEY and CDR2 SVGAGI come from the germline V gene. There are 13 residues in the CDR3. This clonotype appeared many times. What it binds is unknown. The sequencing sample was made of PBMCs or a T cell subset sorted from them (not recorded which). This clonotype was obtained from an adult woman who had mild COVID-19 (a few samples of this study predate the infection). Cell type and time point are not known. This chain joins TRBV6-5 and TRBJ1-1; D gene ambiguous. This CDR3 reads CASSWAVNTEAFF. CDR3 bases: TGTGCCAGCAGTTGGGCGGTGAACACTGAAGCTTTCTTT.